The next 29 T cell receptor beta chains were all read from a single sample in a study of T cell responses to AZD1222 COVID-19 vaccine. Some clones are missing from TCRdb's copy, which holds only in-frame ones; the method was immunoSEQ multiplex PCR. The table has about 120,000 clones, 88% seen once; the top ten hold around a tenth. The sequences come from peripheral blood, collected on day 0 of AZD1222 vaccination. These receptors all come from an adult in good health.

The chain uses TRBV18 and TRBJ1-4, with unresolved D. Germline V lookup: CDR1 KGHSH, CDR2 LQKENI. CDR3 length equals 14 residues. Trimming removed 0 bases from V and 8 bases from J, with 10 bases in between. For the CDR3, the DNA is TGTGCCAGCTCACCACCAGAGCGGAGGGAAAAACTGTTTTTT. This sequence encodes CASSPPERREKLFF.

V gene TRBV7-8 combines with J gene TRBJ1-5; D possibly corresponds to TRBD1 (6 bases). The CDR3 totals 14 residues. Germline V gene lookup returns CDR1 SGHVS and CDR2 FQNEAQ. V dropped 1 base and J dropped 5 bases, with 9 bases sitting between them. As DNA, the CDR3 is TGTGCCAGCAGCTTAGACAGGGCCCATCAGCCCCAGCATTTT. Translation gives CASSLDRAHQPQHF.

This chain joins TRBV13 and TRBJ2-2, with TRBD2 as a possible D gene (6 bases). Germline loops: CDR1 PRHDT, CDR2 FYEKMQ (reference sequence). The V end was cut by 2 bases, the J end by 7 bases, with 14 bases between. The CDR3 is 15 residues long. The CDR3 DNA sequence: TGTGCCAGCAGCTTATCTCGGGGGTTAATCGGGGAGCTGTTTTTT. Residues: CASSLSRGLIGELFF.

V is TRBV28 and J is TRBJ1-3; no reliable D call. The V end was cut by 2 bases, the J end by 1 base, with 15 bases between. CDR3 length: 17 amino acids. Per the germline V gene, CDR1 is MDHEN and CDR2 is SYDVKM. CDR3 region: CASSLTRGAGSGNTIYF. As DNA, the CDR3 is TGTGCCAGCAGTTTAACTCGGGGAGCGGGGTCTGGAAACACCATATATTTT. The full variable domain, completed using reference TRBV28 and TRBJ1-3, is DVKVTQSSRYLVKRTGEKVFLECVQDMDHENMFWYRQDPGLGLRLIYFSYDVKMKEKGDIPEGYSVSREKKERFSLILESASTNQTSMYLCASSLTRGAGSGNTIYFGEGSWLTVV.

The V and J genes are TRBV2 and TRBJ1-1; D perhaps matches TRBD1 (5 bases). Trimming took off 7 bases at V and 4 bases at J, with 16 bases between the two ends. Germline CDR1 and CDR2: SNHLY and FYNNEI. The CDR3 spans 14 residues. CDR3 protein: CASNPTQVRTEAFF. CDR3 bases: TGTGCCAGCAACCCGACACAGGTCCGCACTGAAGCTTTCTTT. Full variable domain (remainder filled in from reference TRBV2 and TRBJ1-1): EPEVTQTPSHQVTQMGQEVILRCVPISNHLYFYWYRQILGQKVEFLVSFYNNEISEKSEIFDDQFSVERPDGSNFTLKIRSTKLEDSAMYFCASNPTQVRTEAFFGQGTRLTVV.

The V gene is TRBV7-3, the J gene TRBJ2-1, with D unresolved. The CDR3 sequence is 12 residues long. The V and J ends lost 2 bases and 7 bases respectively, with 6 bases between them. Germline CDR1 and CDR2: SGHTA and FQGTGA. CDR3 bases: TGTGCCAGCAGCTTAGCGCGGAATGAGCAGTTCTTC. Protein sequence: CASSLARNEQFF.

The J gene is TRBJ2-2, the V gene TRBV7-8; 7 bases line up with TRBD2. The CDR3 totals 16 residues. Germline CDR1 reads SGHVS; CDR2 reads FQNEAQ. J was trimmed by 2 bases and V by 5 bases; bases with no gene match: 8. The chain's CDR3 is CASSRRAGVNTGELFF. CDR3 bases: TGTGCCAGCAGCCGGAGGGCGGGAGTAAACACCGGGGAGCTGTTTTTT.

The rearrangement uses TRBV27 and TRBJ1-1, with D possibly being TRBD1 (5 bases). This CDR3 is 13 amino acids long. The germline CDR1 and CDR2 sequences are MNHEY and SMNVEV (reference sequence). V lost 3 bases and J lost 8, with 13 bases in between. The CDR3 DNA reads TGTGCCAGCAGTTTCACACAGGCCTCCGAAGCTTTCTTT. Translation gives CASSFTQASEAFF.

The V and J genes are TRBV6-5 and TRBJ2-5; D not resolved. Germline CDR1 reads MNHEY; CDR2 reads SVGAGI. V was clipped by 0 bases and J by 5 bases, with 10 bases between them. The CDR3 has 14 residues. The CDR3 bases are TGTGCCAGCAGTTACTCCTCCCCCCGGGAGACCCAGTACTTC. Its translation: CASSYSSPRETQYF.

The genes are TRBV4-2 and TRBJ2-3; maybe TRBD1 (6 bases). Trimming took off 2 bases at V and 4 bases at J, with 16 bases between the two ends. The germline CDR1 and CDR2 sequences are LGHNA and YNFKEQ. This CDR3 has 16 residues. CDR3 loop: CASSQQNRVVADTQYF. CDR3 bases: TGTGCCAGCAGCCAACAAAACAGGGTAGTAGCAGATACGCAGTATTTT.

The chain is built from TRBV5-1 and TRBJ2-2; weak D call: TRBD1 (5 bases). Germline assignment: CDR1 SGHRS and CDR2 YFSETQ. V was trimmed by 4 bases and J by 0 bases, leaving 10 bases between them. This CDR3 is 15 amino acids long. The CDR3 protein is CASSPDITNTGELFF. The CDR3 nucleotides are TGCGCCAGCAGCCCGGACATTACGAACACCGGGGAGCTGTTTTTT. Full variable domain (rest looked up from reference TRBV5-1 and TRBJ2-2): KAGVTQTPRYLIKTRGQQVTLSCSPISGHRSVSWYQQTPGQGLQFLFEYFSETQRNKGNFPGRFSGRQFSNSRSEMNVSTLELGDSALYLCASSPDITNTGELFFGEGSRLTVL.

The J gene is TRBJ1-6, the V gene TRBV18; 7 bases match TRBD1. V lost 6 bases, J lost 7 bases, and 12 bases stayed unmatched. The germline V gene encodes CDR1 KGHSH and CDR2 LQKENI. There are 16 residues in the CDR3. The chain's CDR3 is CASSPGQRQLNSPLHF. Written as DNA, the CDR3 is TGTGCCAGCTCGCCGGGACAGCGCCAACTCAATTCACCCCTCCACTTT.

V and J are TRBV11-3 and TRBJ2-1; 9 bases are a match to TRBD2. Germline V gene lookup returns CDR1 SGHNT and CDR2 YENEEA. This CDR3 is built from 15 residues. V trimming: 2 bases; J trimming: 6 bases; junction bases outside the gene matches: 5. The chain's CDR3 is CASSLRLAGTNEQFF. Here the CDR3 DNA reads TGTGCCAGCAGCTTACGGCTAGCGGGGACCAATGAGCAGTTCTTC.

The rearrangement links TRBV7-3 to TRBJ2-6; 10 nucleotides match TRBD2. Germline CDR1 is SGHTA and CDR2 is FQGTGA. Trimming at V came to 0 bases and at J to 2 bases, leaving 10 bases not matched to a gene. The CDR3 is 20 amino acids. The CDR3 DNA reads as TGTGCCAGCAGCTTAACCGGGGGGATAGCGGGAGGAACTGGGGCCAACGTCCTGACTTTC. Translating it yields CASSLTGGIAGGTGANVLTF.

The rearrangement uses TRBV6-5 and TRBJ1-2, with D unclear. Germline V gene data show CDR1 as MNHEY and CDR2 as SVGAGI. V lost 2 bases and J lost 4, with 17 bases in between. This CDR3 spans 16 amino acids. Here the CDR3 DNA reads TGTGCCAGCAGTTACGGGAATCTAGGCGGTAGCTATGGCTACACCTTC. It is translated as CASSYGNLGGSYGYTF.

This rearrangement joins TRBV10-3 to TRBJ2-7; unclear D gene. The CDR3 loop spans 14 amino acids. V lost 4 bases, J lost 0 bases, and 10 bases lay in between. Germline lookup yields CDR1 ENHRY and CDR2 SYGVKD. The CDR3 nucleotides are TGTGCCATCAGTGTGGACGGCTCCTCCTACGAGCAGTACTTC. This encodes CAISVDGSSYEQYF.

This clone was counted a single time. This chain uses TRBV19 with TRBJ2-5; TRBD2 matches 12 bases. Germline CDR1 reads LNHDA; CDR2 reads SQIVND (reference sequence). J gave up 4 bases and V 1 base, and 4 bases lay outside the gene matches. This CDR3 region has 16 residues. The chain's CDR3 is CASSIGLAGVGETQYF. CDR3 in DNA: TGTGCCAGTAGTATAGGACTAGCGGGAGTCGGAGAGACCCAGTACTTC.

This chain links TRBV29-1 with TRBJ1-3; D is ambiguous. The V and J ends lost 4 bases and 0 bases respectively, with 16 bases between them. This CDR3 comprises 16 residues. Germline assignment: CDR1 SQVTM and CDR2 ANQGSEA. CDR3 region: CSVVELGRRSGNTIYF. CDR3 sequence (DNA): TGCAGCGTTGTGGAATTGGGGAGGCGCTCTGGAAACACCATATATTTT.

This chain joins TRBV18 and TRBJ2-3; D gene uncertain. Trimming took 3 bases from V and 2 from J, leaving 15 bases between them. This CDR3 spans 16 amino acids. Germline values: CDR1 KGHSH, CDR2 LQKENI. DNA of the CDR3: TGTGCCAGCTCACCCTACGGTGACCTAAACACAGATACGCAGTATTTT. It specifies CASSPYGDLNTDTQYF.

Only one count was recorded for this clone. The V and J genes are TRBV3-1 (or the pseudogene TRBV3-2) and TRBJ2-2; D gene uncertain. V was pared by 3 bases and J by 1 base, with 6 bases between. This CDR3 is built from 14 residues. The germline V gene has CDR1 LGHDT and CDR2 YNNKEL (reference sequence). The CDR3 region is CASSHNLNTGELFF. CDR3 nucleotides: TGTGCCAGCAGCCACAACTTGAACACCGGGGAGCTGTTTTTT.

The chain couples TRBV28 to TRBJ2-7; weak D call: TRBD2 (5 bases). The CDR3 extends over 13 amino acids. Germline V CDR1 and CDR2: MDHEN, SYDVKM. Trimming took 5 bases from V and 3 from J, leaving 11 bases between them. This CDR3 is CASSVVGGYEQYF. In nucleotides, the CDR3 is TGTGCCAGCAGTGTTGTAGGAGGCTACGAGCAGTACTTC. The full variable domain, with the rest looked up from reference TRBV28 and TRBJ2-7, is DVKVTQSSRYLVKRTGEKVFLECVQDMDHENMFWYRQDPGLGLRLIYFSYDVKMKEKGDIPEGYSVSREKKERFSLILESASTNQTSMYLCASSVVGGYEQYFGPGTRLTVT.

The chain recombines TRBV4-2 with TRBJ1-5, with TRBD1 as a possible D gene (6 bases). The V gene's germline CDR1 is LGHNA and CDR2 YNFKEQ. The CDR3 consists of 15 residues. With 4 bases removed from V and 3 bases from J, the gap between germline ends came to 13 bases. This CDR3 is CASSLHRDNNQPQHF. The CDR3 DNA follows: TGTGCCAGCAGCCTGCACCGGGACAACAATCAGCCCCAGCATTTT.

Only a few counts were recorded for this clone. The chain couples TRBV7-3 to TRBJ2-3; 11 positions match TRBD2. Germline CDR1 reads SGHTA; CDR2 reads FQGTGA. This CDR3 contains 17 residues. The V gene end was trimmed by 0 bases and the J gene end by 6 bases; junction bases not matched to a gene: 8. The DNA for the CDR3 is TGTGCCAGCAGCTTAACGGGTAGCGGGAGGGCCCGTGATACGCAGTATTTT. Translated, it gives CASSLTGSGRARDTQYF.

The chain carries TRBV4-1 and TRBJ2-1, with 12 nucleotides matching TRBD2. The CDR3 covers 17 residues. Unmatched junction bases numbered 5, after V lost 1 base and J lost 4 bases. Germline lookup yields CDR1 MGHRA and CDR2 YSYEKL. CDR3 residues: CASSQGPLAGGYNEQFF. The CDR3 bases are TGCGCCAGCAGCCAAGGGCCTCTAGCGGGAGGGTACAATGAGCAGTTCTTC.

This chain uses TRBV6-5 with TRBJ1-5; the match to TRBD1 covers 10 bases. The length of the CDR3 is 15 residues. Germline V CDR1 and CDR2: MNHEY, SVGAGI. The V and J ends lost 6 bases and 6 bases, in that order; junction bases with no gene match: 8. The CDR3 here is CASRPTGGRGQPQHF. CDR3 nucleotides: TGTGCCAGCAGGCCGACAGGGGGCAGGGGTCAGCCCCAGCATTTT.

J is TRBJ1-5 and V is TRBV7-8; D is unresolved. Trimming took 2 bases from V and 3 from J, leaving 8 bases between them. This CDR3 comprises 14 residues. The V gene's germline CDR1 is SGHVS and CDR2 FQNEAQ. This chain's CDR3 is CASSLKANNQPQHF. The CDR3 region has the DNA TGTGCCAGCAGCTTAAAGGCGAACAATCAGCCCCAGCATTTT. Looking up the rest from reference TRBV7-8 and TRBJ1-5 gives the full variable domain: GAGVSQSPRYKVAKRGQDVALRCDPISGHVSLFWYQQALGQGPEFLTYFQNEAQLDKSGLPSDRFFAERPEGSVSTLKIQRTQQEDSAVYLCASSLKANNQPQHFGDGTRLSIL.

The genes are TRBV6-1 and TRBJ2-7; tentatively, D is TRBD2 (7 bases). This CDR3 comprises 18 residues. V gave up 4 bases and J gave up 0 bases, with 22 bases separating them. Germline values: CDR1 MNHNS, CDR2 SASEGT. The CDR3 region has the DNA TGTGCCAGCAGTGCCGCGGGGGCAGGGGCTTCAAGCTCCTACGAGCAGTACTTC. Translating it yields CASSAAGAGASSSYEQYF.

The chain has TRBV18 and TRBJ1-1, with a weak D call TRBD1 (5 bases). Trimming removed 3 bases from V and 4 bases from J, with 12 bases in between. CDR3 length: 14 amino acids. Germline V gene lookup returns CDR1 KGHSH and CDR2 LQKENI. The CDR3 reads CASSPAGHITEAFF. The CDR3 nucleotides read TGTGCCAGCTCACCTGCCGGACACATCACTGAAGCTTTCTTT. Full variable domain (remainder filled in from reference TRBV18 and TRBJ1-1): NAGVMQNPRHLVRRRGQEARLRCSPMKGHSHVYWYRQLPEEGLKFMVYLQKENIIDESGMPKERFSAEFPKEGPSILRIQQVVRGDSAAYFCASSPAGHITEAFFGQGTRLTVV.

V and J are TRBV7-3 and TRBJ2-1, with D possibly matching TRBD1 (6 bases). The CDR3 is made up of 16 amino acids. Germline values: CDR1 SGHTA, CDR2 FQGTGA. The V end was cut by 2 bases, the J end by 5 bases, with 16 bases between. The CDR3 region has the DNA TGTGCCAGCAGCTTACAGAACAGGGTAGGCGACAATGAGCAGTTCTTC. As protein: CASSLQNRVGDNEQFF.